This T cell receptor (beta chain) was captured by sequencing in a study of post-analysis software for immune sequencing data. Study context: The disease courses spanned relapsing-remitting, secondary progressive and progressive-relapsing forms of multiple sclerosis. Notes on the study in general: Compared against controls, patients with multiple sclerosis displayed significantly lower normalized Chao1 diversity. TRBV segments more frequent in patients than in controls numbered roughly 5 and included TRBV5-6, TRBV5-1 and TRBV20-1.

This clonotype was seen only a few times. What it binds is not known. This CDR3 is 16 amino acids long. V was shortened by 2 bases and J by 4 bases, with 20 bases between the two germline ends. Looked up from germline, CDR1 is DFQATT and CDR2 is SNEGSKA (reference sequence). TCR beta libraries were prepared from cDNA with unique molecular identifiers. Researchers reported some 500,000 cDNA molecules coming from approximately 0.91 to 9.4 million T cells. Via MiXCR, TCRdb re-called the PCR reads, giving one row per CDR3 protein. This sample has hundreds of thousands of distinct CDR3 sequences, with 53% found just once.

V usage is TRBV20-1 and J usage is TRBJ2-5; possible D gene TRBD1, 5 bases. The source material was blood. The receptor was derived from a girl aged 5 to 17 with multiple sclerosis. In DNA form, the CDR3 reads TGCAGTGCTAGAAGGTCAGGGCCCATGCGGCGAGAGACCCAGTACTTC. Residues: CSARRSGPMRRETQYF.